Ten or more counts support the clone carrying this T cell receptor (beta chain). TCR beta CDR3 regions were amplified from RNA transcripts. TCR CDR3 regions were first amplified by RT-PCR with HTBI primers. From the multiplex PCR reads, TCRdb called clonotypes with MiXCR, one entry per CDR3 protein. Of roughly 350,000 distinct CDR3 sequences in the sample, about 14% were seen once. Across 18 months, stable Graves' hyperthyroidism was marked by no progression to ophthalmopathy. From germline, CDR1 is LGHDT and CDR2 YNNKEL (reference sequence). The V segment lost 4 bases and the J segment 4 bases; nucleotides outside the gene matches: 9. This CDR3 has 15 residues. This entry comes from a study of T cells in Graves' hyperthyroidism and ophthalmopathy.

The V and J genes are TRBV3-1 and TRBJ1-1; 7 bases are shared with TRBD1. Sample: blood. This clonotype originated in a woman younger than 45 with Graves' hyperthyroidism. The CDR3 nucleotides read TGTGCCAGCAGCCTTATGACAGGGAGAGGCACTGAAGCTTTCTTT. Translation gives CASSLMTGRGTEAFF.